A selection of T cell receptor beta chains follows, all from one sample in a study of T-cell reconstitution after alpha-beta-depleted transplantation in children. TCRdb fed the PCR reads into MiXCR, producing one record per CDR3 protein. The data contain some 490,000 distinct CDR3 sequences, about an eighth of them singletons. Source: PBMCs from the stem cell graft donor, taken from the stem cell graft. The source of these receptors is a human donor who donated a stem cell graft to a child with combined immunodeficiency. The CDR3 runs from the conserved cysteine through the conserved F or W.

v_gene: TRBV12-3/TRBV12-4; len: 15; j_gene: TRBJ2-1; CDR3aa: CASSSGRGAYNEQFF
v_gene: TRBV12-3/TRBV12-4; len: 13; j_gene: TRBJ1-2; CDR3aa: CASSSTTWDGYTF
v_gene: TRBV12-3/TRBV12-4; len: 14; j_gene: TRBJ2-2; CDR3aa: CASSLRSLSGELFF
v_gene: TRBV11-3; len: 16; j_gene: TRBJ1-1; CDR3aa: CASSDRTGSFNRGAFF
v_gene: TRBV10-3; len: 13; j_gene: TRBJ2-7; CDR3aa: CAISGGLGYEQYF
v_gene: TRBV30; len: 13; j_gene: TRBJ2-2; CDR3aa: CAWSFRAAGELFF
v_gene: TRBV6-5; len: 13; j_gene: TRBJ2-5; CDR3aa: CASSYYGGETQYF
v_gene: TRBV5-6; len: 11; j_gene: TRBJ2-7; CDR3aa: CASGPYYEQYF
v_gene: TRBV7-3; len: 14; j_gene: TRBJ2-2; CDR3aa: CASSLRPYTGELFF
v_gene: TRBV12-3/TRBV12-4; len: 17; j_gene: TRBJ2-1; CDR3aa: CASSSPPDRRSYNEQFF
v_gene: TRBV12-3/TRBV12-4; len: 12; j_gene: TRBJ1-2; CDR3aa: CASSPDSNGYTF
v_gene: TRBV5-5; len: 14; j_gene: TRBJ1-5; CDR3aa: CASSVEQGGQPQHF
v_gene: TRBV12-3/TRBV12-4; len: 15; j_gene: TRBJ1-4; CDR3aa: CASSTRDRGNEKLFF
v_gene: TRBV7-3; len: 16; j_gene: TRBJ2-2; CDR3aa: CASSLIARGNTGELFF
v_gene: TRBV6-5; len: 11; j_gene: TRBJ2-1; CDR3aa: CASITGASGFF
v_gene: TRBV20-1; len: 17; j_gene: TRBJ2-7; CDR3aa: CSARGLAGVSGSYEQYF
v_gene: TRBV11-2; len: 18; j_gene: TRBJ2-2; CDR3aa: CASSLVVSAGPNSGELFF
v_gene: TRBV5-5; len: 12; j_gene: TRBJ1-2; CDR3aa: CASSIGVRGYTF
v_gene: TRBV12-3/TRBV12-4; len: 17; j_gene: TRBJ2-7; CDR3aa: CASRKGQGAEGGDEQYF
v_gene: TRBV29-1; len: 10; j_gene: TRBJ2-3; CDR3aa: CSVGADTQYF
v_gene: TRBV12-3/TRBV12-4; len: 14; j_gene: TRBJ2-1; CDR3aa: CASSLSSHYNEQFF
v_gene: TRBV20-1; len: 15; j_gene: TRBJ1-4; CDR3aa: CSAAPTVPTNEKLFF
v_gene: TRBV2; len: 15; j_gene: TRBJ2-5; CDR3aa: CASRGGTSGLETQYF
v_gene: TRBV28; len: 14; j_gene: TRBJ2-7; CDR3aa: CASSPPVGRHEQYF
v_gene: TRBV12-5; len: 17; j_gene: TRBJ2-5; CDR3aa: CASGLVINIGNQETQYF
v_gene: TRBV29-1; len: 14; j_gene: TRBJ2-6; CDR3aa: CSVETTSGANVLTF